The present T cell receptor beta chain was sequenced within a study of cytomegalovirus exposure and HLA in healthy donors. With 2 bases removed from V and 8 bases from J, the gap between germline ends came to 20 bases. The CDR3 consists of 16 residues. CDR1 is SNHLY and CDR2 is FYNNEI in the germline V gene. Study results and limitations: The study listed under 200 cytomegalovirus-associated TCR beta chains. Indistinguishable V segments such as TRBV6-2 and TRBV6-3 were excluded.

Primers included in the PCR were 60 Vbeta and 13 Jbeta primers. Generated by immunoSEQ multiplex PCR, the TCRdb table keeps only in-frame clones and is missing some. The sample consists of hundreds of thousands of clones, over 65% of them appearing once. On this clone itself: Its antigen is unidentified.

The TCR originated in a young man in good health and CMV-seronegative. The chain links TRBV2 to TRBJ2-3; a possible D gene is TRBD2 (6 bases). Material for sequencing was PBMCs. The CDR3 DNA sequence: TGTGCCAGCAGTGAAAGGGTTTTAGCGGCACTTGTTACGCAGTATTTT. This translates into CASSERVLAALVTQYF.